This TCR beta chain was retrieved from a study of neurological immune-mediated disorders. The study's findings and limits: The greatest degree of TCR clonal expansion was observed in HTLV-1-associated myelopathy, with the lowest in multiple sclerosis, below that of healthy controls.

Via MiXCR, TCRdb re-called the 5' RACE reads, giving one row per CDR3 protein. The sample holds tens of thousands of distinct CDR3 sequences, 4.5% seen once. This clonotype was detected ten times or more. Its antigen remains unknown. The length of the CDR3 is 15 residues. Unmatched junction bases numbered 4, after V lost 0 bases and J lost 3 bases. Germline V gene sequence: CDR1 LNHNV, CDR2 YYDKDF (reference sequence). The sequence was collected from a young man with multiple sclerosis. Sample: PBMCs. This chain uses TRBV15 with TRBJ2-7; TRBD2 matches 8 bases. Here the CDR3 DNA reads TGTGCCACCAGCAGAGAGGCGGGAGGCGGCTACGAGCAGTACTTC. Its translation: CATSREAGGGYEQYF.